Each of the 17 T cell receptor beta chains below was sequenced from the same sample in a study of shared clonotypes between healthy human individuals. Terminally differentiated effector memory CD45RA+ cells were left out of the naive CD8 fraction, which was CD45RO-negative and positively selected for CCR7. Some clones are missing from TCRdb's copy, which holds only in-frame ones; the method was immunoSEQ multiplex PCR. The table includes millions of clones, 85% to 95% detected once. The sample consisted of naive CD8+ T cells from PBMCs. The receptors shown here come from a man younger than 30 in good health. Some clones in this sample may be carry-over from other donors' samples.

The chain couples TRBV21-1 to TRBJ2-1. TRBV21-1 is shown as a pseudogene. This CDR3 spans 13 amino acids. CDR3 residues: CASSSLGYNEQFF. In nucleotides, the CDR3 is TGTGCCAGCAGCTCTCTGGGGTACAATGAGCAGTTCTTC.

The CDR3 DNA sequence: TGTGCCAGCAGTTTATCGTCCGGGACAGCCACTTACTATGGCTACACCTTC. It translates to CASSLSSGTATYYGYTF. The V gene is TRBV27, the J gene TRBJ1-2; 7 bases are shared with TRBD1. CDR1 MNHEY and CDR2 SMNVEV come from the germline V gene (reference sequence). V lost 0 bases and J lost 3; bases outside the gene matches: 10. The CDR3 has 17 residues.

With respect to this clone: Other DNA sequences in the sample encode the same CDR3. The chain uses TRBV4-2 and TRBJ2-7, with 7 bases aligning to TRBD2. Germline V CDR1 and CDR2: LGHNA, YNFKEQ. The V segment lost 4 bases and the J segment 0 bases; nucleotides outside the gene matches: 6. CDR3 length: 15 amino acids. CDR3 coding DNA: TGTGCCAGCAGCCCCTTGGGCGGGGGCTCCTACGAGCAGTACTTC. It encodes CASSPLGGGSYEQYF.

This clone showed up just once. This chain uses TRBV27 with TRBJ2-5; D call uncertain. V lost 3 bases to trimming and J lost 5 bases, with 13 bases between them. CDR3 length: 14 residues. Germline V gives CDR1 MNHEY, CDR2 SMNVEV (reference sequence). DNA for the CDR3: TGTGCCAGCAGTTTCTCCGGCGCCATGGAGACCCAGTACTTC. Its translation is CASSFSGAMETQYF.

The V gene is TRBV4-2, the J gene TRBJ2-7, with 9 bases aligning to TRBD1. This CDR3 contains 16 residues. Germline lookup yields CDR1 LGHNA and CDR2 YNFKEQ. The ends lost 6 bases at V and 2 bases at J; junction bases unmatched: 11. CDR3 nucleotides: TGTGCCAGCAGTCCTACCATCGGGACAGGGACCTACGAGCAGTACTTC. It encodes CASSPTIGTGTYEQYF.

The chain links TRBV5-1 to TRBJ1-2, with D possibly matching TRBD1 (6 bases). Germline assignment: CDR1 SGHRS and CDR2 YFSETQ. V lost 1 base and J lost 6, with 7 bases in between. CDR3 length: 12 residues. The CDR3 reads CASSLNRDGYTF. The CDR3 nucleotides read TGCGCCAGCAGCTTGAACAGGGATGGCTACACCTTC.

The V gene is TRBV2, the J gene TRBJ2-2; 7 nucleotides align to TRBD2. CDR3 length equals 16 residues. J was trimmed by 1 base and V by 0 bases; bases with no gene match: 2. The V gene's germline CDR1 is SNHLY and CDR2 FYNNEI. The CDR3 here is CASSEARTRNTGELFF. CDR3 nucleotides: TGTGCCAGCAGTGAAGCGCGGACTAGGAACACCGGGGAGCTGTTTTTT.

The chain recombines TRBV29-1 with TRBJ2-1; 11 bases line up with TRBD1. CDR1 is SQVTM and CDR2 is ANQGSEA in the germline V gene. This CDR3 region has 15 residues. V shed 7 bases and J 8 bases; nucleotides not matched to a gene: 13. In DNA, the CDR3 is TGCAGCGGAATCCGGTGGACAGGGGGCATCGATGAGCAGTTCTTC. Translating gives CSGIRWTGGIDEQFF.

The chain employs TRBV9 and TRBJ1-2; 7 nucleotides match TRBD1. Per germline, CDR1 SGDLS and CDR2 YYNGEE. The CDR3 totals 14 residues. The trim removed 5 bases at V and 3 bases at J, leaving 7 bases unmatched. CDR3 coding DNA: TGTGCCAGCAGGGGGACAGTTCCTTACTATGGCTACACCTTC. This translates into CASRGTVPYYGYTF.

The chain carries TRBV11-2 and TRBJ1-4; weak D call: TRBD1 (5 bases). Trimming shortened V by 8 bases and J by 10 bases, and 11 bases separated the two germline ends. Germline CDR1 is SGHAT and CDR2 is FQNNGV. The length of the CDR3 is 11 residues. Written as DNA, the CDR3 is TGTGCCAGCGAATCGGGGGGAAAACTGTTTTTT. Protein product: CASESGGKLFF.

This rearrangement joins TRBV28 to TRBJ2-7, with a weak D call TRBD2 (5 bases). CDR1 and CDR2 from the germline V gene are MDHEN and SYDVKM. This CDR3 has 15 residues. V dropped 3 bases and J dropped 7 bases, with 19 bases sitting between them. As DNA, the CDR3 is TGTGCCAGCAGTTTGCCCCTCAGAAGGAGGTCAGAGCAGTACTTC. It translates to CASSLPLRRRSEQYF. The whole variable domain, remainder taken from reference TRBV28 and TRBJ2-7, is DVKVTQSSRYLVKRTGEKVFLECVQDMDHENMFWYRQDPGLGLRLIYFSYDVKMKEKGDIPEGYSVSREKKERFSLILESASTNQTSMYLCASSLPLRRRSEQYFGPGTRLTVT.

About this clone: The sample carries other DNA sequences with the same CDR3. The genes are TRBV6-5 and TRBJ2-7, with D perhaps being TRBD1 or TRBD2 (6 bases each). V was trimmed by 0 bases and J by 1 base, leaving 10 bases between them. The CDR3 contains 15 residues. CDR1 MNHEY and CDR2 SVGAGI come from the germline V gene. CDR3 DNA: TGTGCCAGCAGTTACTCGACGGGGGCTTCCTACGAGCAGTACTTC. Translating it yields CASSYSTGASYEQYF.

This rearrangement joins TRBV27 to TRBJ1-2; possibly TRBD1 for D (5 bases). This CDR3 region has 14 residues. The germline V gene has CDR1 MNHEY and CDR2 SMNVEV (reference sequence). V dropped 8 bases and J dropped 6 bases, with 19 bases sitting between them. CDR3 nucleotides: TGTGCCAGCCGACGGGTCCTAGGGGCGGATGGCTACACCTTC. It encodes CASRRVLGADGYTF.

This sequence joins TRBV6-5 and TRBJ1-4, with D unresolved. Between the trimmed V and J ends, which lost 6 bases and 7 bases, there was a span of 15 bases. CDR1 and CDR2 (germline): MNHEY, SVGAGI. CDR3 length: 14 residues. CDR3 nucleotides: TGTGCCAGCAGCCCCCTCGGACTCGGTGAAAAACTGTTTTTT. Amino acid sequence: CASSPLGLGEKLFF.

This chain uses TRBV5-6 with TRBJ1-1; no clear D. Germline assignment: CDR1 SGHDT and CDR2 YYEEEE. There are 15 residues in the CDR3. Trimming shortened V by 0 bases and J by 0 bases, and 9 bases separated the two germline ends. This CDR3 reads CASSLETGVNTEAFF. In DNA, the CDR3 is TGTGCCAGCAGCTTGGAAACGGGAGTGAACACTGAAGCTTTCTTT.

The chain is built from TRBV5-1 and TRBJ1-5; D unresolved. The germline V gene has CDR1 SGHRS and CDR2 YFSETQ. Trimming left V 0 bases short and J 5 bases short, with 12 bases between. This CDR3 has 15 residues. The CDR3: CASSLDGFADQPQHF. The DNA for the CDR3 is TGCGCCAGCAGCTTGGATGGGTTTGCGGATCAGCCCCAGCATTTT.

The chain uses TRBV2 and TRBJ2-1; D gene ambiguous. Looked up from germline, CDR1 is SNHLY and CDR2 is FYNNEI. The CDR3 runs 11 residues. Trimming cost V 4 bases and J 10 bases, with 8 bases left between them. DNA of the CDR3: TGTGCCAGCAGTGCCTATCCCGAGCAGTTCTTC. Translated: CASSAYPEQFF. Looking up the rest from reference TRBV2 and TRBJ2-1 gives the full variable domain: EPEVTQTPSHQVTQMGQEVILRCVPISNHLYFYWYRQILGQKVEFLVSFYNNEISEKSEIFDDQFSVERPDGSNFTLKIRSTKLEDSAMYFCASSAYPEQFFGPGTRLTVL.